This TCR beta chain was retrieved from a study of blood T cell repertoires in COVID-19. Study-wide context: Specimens from acute and convalescent COVID-19 originated in the United States, Italy and Spain. PBMCs, B-cell-depleted T cells, or T cells provided the cDNA or gDNA that made up the material.

The CDR3 loop spans 16 amino acids. The V and J ends lost 2 bases and 2 bases, in that order; junction bases with no gene match: 4. Germline V gene data show CDR1 as SGDLS and CDR2 as YYNGEE. Per the original methods: Reference gene primers were amplified, and this amplification served to estimate nucleated cell counts. This table comes from immunoSEQ multiplex PCR, and its TCRdb copy is limited to in-frame clones, with some not included. V and J calls and clone size are given by that table; D and trimming were obtained from the DNA. This repertoire shows under 90,000 clones, over 70% found once; its top ten account for about 12%.

Material for sequencing was peripheral blood. This chain uses TRBV9 with TRBJ2-3; 11 bases match TRBD2. This receptor was taken from a human donor in a cohort sampled during active COVID-19. The CDR3: CASSVLAGGTTDTQYF. The CDR3 nucleotides are TGTGCCAGCAGCGTCTTAGCGGGAGGGACCACAGATACGCAGTATTTT.